The 6 T cell receptor beta chains reported below all come from one sample, sequenced in a study of blood T cell repertoires in COVID-19. Using immunoSEQ multiplex PCR, the repertoire was profiled, and TCRdb retains in-frame clones only, with some absent. The table lists 150,000 to 200,000 clones, under 90% of them singletons. The sequenced sample was peripheral blood. Receptors originate from a woman in her 70s with COVID-19, enrolled during active disease.

The chain combines TRBV6-5 with TRBJ1-1; 7 bases are a match to TRBD1. The CDR3 runs 14 residues. J lost 1 base, V lost 6 bases, and 5 bases had no gene match. Germline values: CDR1 MNHEY, CDR2 SVGAGI. In DNA form, the CDR3 reads TGTGCCAGCAGATCCGGGACAGCGAACACTGAAGCTTTCTTT. This codes for CASRSGTANTEAFF.

The gene calls are TRBV4-1 and TRBJ1-2; 7 bases are shared with TRBD1. The CDR3 is made up of 14 amino acids. Germline V gene sequence: CDR1 MGHRA, CDR2 YSYEKL. With V trimmed by 0 bases and J by 4 bases, 2 bases remained unmatched. CDR3 in amino acids: CASSQDQGGYGYTF. CDR3 DNA: TGCGCCAGCAGCCAAGATCAGGGGGGCTATGGCTACACCTTC.

The V gene is TRBV10-3, the J gene TRBJ2-3, with 12 bases aligning to TRBD2. Trimming at V came to 4 bases and at J to 1 base, leaving 6 bases not matched to a gene. This CDR3 spans 17 amino acids. Per the germline V gene, CDR1 is ENHRY and CDR2 is SYGVKD. DNA for the CDR3: TGTGCCATCAGTGTGCTAGCGGGAGGGTCTGGCACAGATACGCAGTATTTT. Protein: CAISVLAGGSGTDTQYF.

The chain joins TRBV19 to TRBJ1-1, with 8 bases identical to TRBD1. Germline V gene sequence: CDR1 LNHDA, CDR2 SQIVND (reference sequence). This CDR3 is 11 amino acids long. The ends lost 8 bases at V and 10 bases at J; junction bases unmatched: 6. CDR3 sequence (DNA): TGTGCCAGTTTAACAGGGGGTACAGCTTTCTTT. Residues: CASLTGGTAFF.

The rearrangement joins TRBV7-9 to TRBJ1-1; possible D gene TRBD1, 5 bases. This CDR3 has 14 amino acids. Germline CDR1 SEHNR, CDR2 FQNEAQ (reference sequence). CDR3 amino acids: CAASTAKVNTEAFF. CDR3 nucleotide sequence: TGTGCAGCCTCGACAGCCAAGGTGAACACTGAAGCTTTCTTT.

The rearrangement joins TRBV27 to TRBJ1-6, with a weak D call TRBD1 (5 bases). The CDR3 is 16 residues long. Germline V gene sequence: CDR1 MNHEY, CDR2 SMNVEV (reference sequence). Trimming shortened V by 2 bases and J by 4 bases, and 12 bases separated the two germline ends. This chain's CDR3 is CASSLKPGTYNSPLHF. The CDR3 DNA is TGTGCCAGCAGTTTAAAGCCGGGGACTTATAATTCACCCCTCCACTTT.